The clone carrying this T cell receptor (beta chain) was found once. Antigen specificity is unknown. Terminally differentiated effector memory CD45RA+ cells were excluded by CCR7 positive selection of CD45RO-negative cells. Sequencing used immunoSEQ multiplex PCR; TCRdb keeps in-frame clones, though not all of them. The data contain some 2,000,000 clones, about 95% of them singletons. This sample is drawn from a study of shared clonotypes between healthy human individuals. Germline lookup yields CDR1 PRHDT and CDR2 FYEKMQ (reference sequence). The CDR3 has 13 amino acids. V was shortened by 3 bases and J by 5 bases, with 10 bases between the two germline ends. Findings of the study overall: Richness estimates generally favored naive over memory subsets.

This chain links TRBV13 with TRBJ2-5, with a weak D call TRBD2 (5 bases). Source material: naive CD8+ T cells sorted from blood. This clonotype was obtained from a man between 18 and 29 years old in good health. The CDR3 is CASSFSDRETQYF. The CDR3 DNA follows: TGTGCCAGCAGCTTTAGCGACCGGGAGACCCAGTACTTC.